This TCR beta chain was sequenced in a study of blood T cell repertoires in COVID-19. Turning to the study itself: The study drew acute and convalescent COVID-19 samples from the United States, Italy and Spain. T cells, B-cell-depleted T cells, or PBMCs supplied cDNA or gDNA.

Study processing details: Reference gene primer amplification yielded estimated nucleated cell counts. TCRdb keeps only in-frame clones here, not all; method: immunoSEQ multiplex PCR. V, J and clone size were drawn from that table, and D and trimming were deduced from the DNA. The sample yields 95,000 to 110,000 clones, around nine tenths seen once. This CDR3 region has 16 residues. CDR1 and CDR2 (germline): SGHNT, YYREEE (reference sequence). Trimming took off 3 bases at V and 0 bases at J, with 13 bases between the two ends. The source material was peripheral blood. The chain couples TRBV5-4 to TRBJ1-3; no definite D call. The receptor was derived from a woman under 40 with acute or convalescent COVID-19. CDR3 amino acids: CASSWRNGSSGNTIYF. CDR3 nucleotide sequence: TGTGCCAGCAGCTGGAGAAACGGGAGCTCTGGAAACACCATATATTTT. Combining the CDR3 with reference TRBV5-4 and TRBJ1-3 gives the whole variable domain ETGVTQSPTHLIKTRGQQVTLRCSSQSGHNTVSWYQQALGQGPQFIFQYYREEENGRGNFPPRFSGLQFPNYSSELNVNALELDDSALYLCASSWRNGSSGNTIYFGEGSWLTVV.